The 32 T cell receptor beta chains in this list originate from one sample, sequenced in a study of blood T cell repertoires in COVID-19. Sequenced by immunoSEQ multiplex PCR; TCRdb stores in-frame clones only, minus some. The sample lists about 170,000 clones; 86% were seen once. Sequenced: peripheral blood. These receptors all come from a woman aged 55-70 years with COVID-19, enrolled during active disease.

This chain links TRBV4-3 with TRBJ2-1, with a possible D match to TRBD2 (6 bases). The ends were cut back, 0 bases at V and 0 bases at J, with 12 bases in the middle. The CDR3 spans 17 residues. Germline assignment: CDR1 LGHNA and CDR2 YSLEER. CDR3 sequence: CASSQDRDSSSYNEQFF. CDR3 DNA sequence: TGCGCCAGCAGCCAAGATCGGGACTCTAGCTCCTACAATGAGCAGTTCTTC.

This chain connects TRBV30 to TRBJ1-6; the match to TRBD1 covers 9 bases. V gave up 6 bases and J gave up 10 bases; unmatched junction bases: 10. The CDR3 sequence is 14 residues long. Germline V gene lookup returns CDR1 GTSNPN and CDR2 SVGIG (reference sequence). As DNA, the CDR3 is TGTGCCTGTAATACAGGGGGCGCATACTCACCCCTCCACTTT. Its protein is CACNTGGAYSPLHF.

This chain uses TRBV13 with TRBJ1-2, with D possibly matching TRBD1 (5 bases). The CDR3 spans 17 residues. Germline CDR1 and CDR2: PRHDT and FYEKMQ (reference sequence). V was shortened by 2 bases and J by 6 bases, with 22 bases between the two germline ends. The CDR3 reads CASSLLIGALGLHGYTF. The CDR3 nucleotides read TGTGCCAGCAGCTTACTCATTGGGGCTCTGGGCCTCCATGGCTACACCTTC.

This chain uses TRBV6-5 with TRBJ2-1; D is unresolved. The CDR3 covers 14 residues. Between the trimmed V and J ends, which lost 2 bases and 3 bases, there was a span of 8 bases. Germline CDR1 MNHEY, CDR2 SVGAGI. The CDR3 nucleotides read TGTGCCAGCAGTTACCCAGGTCTCTACAATGAGCAGTTCTTC. This sequence encodes CASSYPGLYNEQFF.

The gene calls are TRBV5-1 and TRBJ2-1, with TRBD2 matching 9 bases. The ends lost 6 bases at V and 5 bases at J; junction bases unmatched: 6. CDR3 length equals 14 residues. Germline-derived CDR1 and CDR2 are SGHRS and YFSETQ. CDR3 protein: CASNTRLADNEQFF. In DNA form, the CDR3 reads TGCGCCAGCAACACCCGACTAGCGGACAATGAGCAGTTCTTC.

The chain employs TRBV28 and TRBJ1-2; perhaps TRBD1 as D (6 bases). Germline V lookup: CDR1 MDHEN, CDR2 SYDVKM. The length of the CDR3 is 14 residues. V lost 6 bases and J lost 1, with 12 bases in between. For the CDR3, the DNA is TGTGCCAGCAGAATACAGGGCAATAACTATGGCTACACCTTC. Protein: CASRIQGNNYGYTF.

The V and J genes are TRBV5-1 and TRBJ2-3, with 8 bases fitting TRBD1. This CDR3 is 15 amino acids long. V was clipped by 2 bases and J by 5 bases; unmatched bases: 7. Looked up from germline, CDR1 is SGHRS and CDR2 is YFSETQ. The CDR3 DNA reads as TGCGCCAGCAGCTTAGACAGGGGAGGAGGAGATACGCAGTATTTT. Its translation is CASSLDRGGGDTQYF.

This clone appeared a single time. The V gene is TRBV7-9, the J gene TRBJ1-1; D is uncertain. CDR3 length: 14 amino acids. Germline CDR1 and CDR2: SEHNR and FQNEAQ (reference sequence). V was shortened by 4 bases and J by 6 bases, with 15 bases between the two germline ends. CDR3: CASSSWAPWAEAFF. The DNA for the CDR3 is TGTGCCAGCAGCTCTTGGGCGCCCTGGGCTGAAGCTTTCTTT.

The J gene is TRBJ1-1, the V gene TRBV6-6, with 9 bases fitting TRBD1. CDR3 size: 16 residues. V was clipped by 5 bases and J by 1 base; unmatched bases: 8. From germline, CDR1 is MNHNY and CDR2 SVGAGI (reference sequence). The CDR3 loop reads CASSGLQGATNTEAFF. DNA for the CDR3: TGTGCCAGCAGTGGATTACAGGGGGCCACGAACACTGAAGCTTTCTTT.

The chain carries TRBV18 and TRBJ1-6; no definite D call. CDR1 and CDR2 from the germline V gene are KGHSH and LQKENI. Trimming left V 3 bases short and J 8 bases short, with 14 bases between. The CDR3 is made up of 15 amino acids. The CDR3 bases are TGTGCCAGCTCACCGCTGAGCCTCGGGGATTCACCCCTCCACTTT. Its translation: CASSPLSLGDSPLHF.

Written as DNA, the CDR3 is TGTGCCACCGCCCGACAGGGCGTAAATTCACCCCTCCACTTT. Translated, it gives CATARQGVNSPLHF. V and J are TRBV19 and TRBJ1-6, with TRBD1 matching over 7 bases. Germline CDR1 and CDR2: LNHDA and SQIVND (reference sequence). The V segment lost 10 bases and the J segment 7 bases; nucleotides outside the gene matches: 10. The CDR3 has 14 amino acids.

The chain links TRBV3-1 (or the pseudogene TRBV3-2) to TRBJ2-5; unclear D gene. The CDR3 spans 17 residues. Germline CDR1 is LGHDT and CDR2 is YNNKEL (reference sequence). The V and J ends lost 0 bases and 5 bases respectively, with 19 bases between them. CDR3 sequence reads: CASSQELWAQFRETQYF. The CDR3 DNA reads TGTGCCAGCAGCCAAGAGCTTTGGGCCCAGTTTCGGGAGACCCAGTACTTC.

The V and J genes are TRBV6-5 and TRBJ1-2; D gene ambiguous. The CDR3 is 14 amino acids. The V gene lost 3 bases and the J gene lost 5 bases, with 13 bases spanning the gap. Germline CDR1 reads MNHEY; CDR2 reads SVGAGI. CDR3 coding DNA: TGTGCCAGCAGTTATCGGGGAGGAGGGTATGGCTACACCTTC. Residues: CASSYRGGGYGYTF.

This chain connects TRBV30 to TRBJ1-5; D possibly corresponds to TRBD1 (5 bases). The CDR3 length is 15 residues. V was trimmed by 0 bases and J by 4 bases, leaving 13 bases between them. Germline loops: CDR1 GTSNPN, CDR2 SVGIG (reference sequence). The CDR3: CAWSVQQGFNQPQHF. The DNA of the CDR3 is TGTGCCTGGAGTGTACAGCAGGGCTTTAATCAGCCCCAGCATTTT.

The genes are TRBV6-2 or TRBV6-3 and TRBJ1-5, with 7 bases lining up with TRBD1. The CDR3 contains 16 residues. V dropped 2 bases and J dropped 4; count of bases not matched to a gene: 8. CDR1 is MNHEY, CDR2 SVGEGT, per germline. The CDR3 DNA follows: TGTGCCAGCAGTTACGGGCAGGGGGGAGCAAATCAGCCCCAGCATTTT. This codes for CASSYGQGGANQPQHF.

The V gene is TRBV7-2, the J gene TRBJ2-1; D possibly corresponds to TRBD2 (5 bases). V was trimmed by 1 base and J by 2 bases, leaving 9 bases between them. The CDR3 runs to 15 residues. Looked up from germline, CDR1 is SGHTA and CDR2 is FQGNSA. CDR3 DNA: TGTGCCAGCAGCTTAGGGAGCGGAACCTACAATGAGCAGTTCTTC. It translates to CASSLGSGTYNEQFF.

The chain carries TRBV24-1 and TRBJ2-3, with 7 bases fitting TRBD2. Losses at the gene ends were 3 bases for V and 6 bases for J; bases not matched to a gene: 5. CDR1 KGHDR and CDR2 SFDVKD come from the germline V gene. The CDR3 has 14 amino acids. CDR3 loop: CATSDGGSGDTQYF. In DNA, the CDR3 is TGTGCCACCAGTGATGGCGGGAGTGGCGATACGCAGTATTTT.

This chain uses TRBV4-1 with TRBJ2-3, with 8 nucleotides matching TRBD2. Germline CDR1 MGHRA, CDR2 YSYEKL. J was trimmed by 1 base and V by 4 bases; bases with no gene match: 4. This CDR3 is 15 amino acids long. In nucleotides, the CDR3 is TGCGCCAGCAGCCGCGGACTAGCCCGCACAGATACGCAGTATTTT. This translates into CASSRGLARTDTQYF.

The V and J genes are TRBV3-1 (or the pseudogene TRBV3-2) and TRBJ2-5, with D possibly matching TRBD1 (5 bases). Germline CDR1 reads LGHDT; CDR2 reads YNNKEL (reference sequence). CDR3 length: 16 residues. Trimming shortened V by 1 base and J by 1 base, and 13 bases separated the two germline ends. The CDR3 nucleotides are TGTGCCAGCAGCCAAGGGCAGGACAACTTCCAAGAGACCCAGTACTTC. As protein: CASSQGQDNFQETQYF.

The chain has TRBV6-2 or TRBV6-3 and TRBJ1-4; D uncertain. V shed 8 bases and J shed 8 bases, with 18 bases lying between them. Germline V gene data show CDR1 as MNHEY and CDR2 as SVGEGT. There are 14 residues in the CDR3. The CDR3 bases are TGTGCCAGCCGTTCTGGAGGACGGTGGGAAAAACTGTTTTTT. It yields the protein CASRSGGRWEKLFF.

V and J are TRBV19 and TRBJ1-2; possibly TRBD1 for D (5 bases). V lost 3 bases and J 0 bases, leaving 8 bases between the germline ends. The CDR3 extends over 14 amino acids. Germline CDR1 LNHDA, CDR2 SQIVND (reference sequence). The CDR3 loop reads CASSIDSANYGYTF. CDR3 DNA sequence: TGTGCCAGTAGTATCGACAGCGCTAACTATGGCTACACCTTC. The whole variable domain, remainder taken from reference TRBV19 and TRBJ1-2, is DGGITQSPKYLFRKEGQNVTLSCEQNLNHDAMYWYRQDPGQGLRLIYYSQIVNDFQKGDIAEGYSVSREKKESFPLTVTSAQKNPTAFYLCASSIDSANYGYTFGSGTRLTVV.

The chain joins TRBV11-1 to TRBJ2-3; D is possibly TRBD2 (6 bases). The CDR3 is made up of 14 amino acids. Germline CDR1 SGHAT, CDR2 FQDESV (reference sequence). The V gene lost 6 bases and the J gene lost 0 bases, with 10 bases spanning the gap. DNA of the CDR3: TGTGCCAGCAGGGCCCTAGCGAGCACAGATACGCAGTATTTT. Translation gives CASRALASTDTQYF. The full variable domain, in which reference TRBV11-1 and TRBJ2-3 provide the parts outside the CDR3, is EAEVAQSPRYKITEKSQAVAFWCDPISGHATLYWYRQILGQGPELLVQFQDESVVDDSQLPKDRFSAERLKGVDSTLKIQPAELGDSAMYLCASRALASTDTQYFGPGTRLTVL.

This chain connects TRBV6-5 to TRBJ1-2; 11 positions agree with TRBD1. Germline V CDR1 and CDR2: MNHEY, SVGAGI. The CDR3 sequence is 12 residues long. V lost 5 bases and J lost 13; bases outside the gene matches: 6. CDR3 protein: CASSRDRGFGTF. DNA for the CDR3: TGTGCCAGCAGTCGGGACAGGGGGTTCGGCACCTTC.

This clone was counted only a few times. V gene TRBV24-1 combines with J gene TRBJ2-1, with 9 bases fitting TRBD1. V was pared by 9 bases and J by 11 bases, with 10 bases of the junction left unmatched. Germline V gene lookup returns CDR1 KGHDR and CDR2 SFDVKD. This CDR3 is built from 13 residues. Written as DNA, the CDR3 is TGTGCCACCCGTGGGACAGGGCAATCACAGCAGTTCTTC. This codes for CATRGTGQSQQFF.

The rearrangement uses TRBV4-2 and TRBJ2-3; 9 bases map to TRBD2. The CDR3 length is 17 residues. The trim removed 0 bases at V and 4 bases at J, leaving 8 bases unmatched. The germline gives CDR1 LGHNA, CDR2 YNFKEQ. The DNA of the CDR3 is TGTGCCAGCAGCCAAGAAAGGGCGGGAGGGTCCCCAGATACGCAGTATTTT. Amino acids: CASSQERAGGSPDTQYF.

The CDR3, as DNA: TGTGCCAGCAGCGTAAATGCAGGGGGCAGGAGAGCTTTCTTT. This encodes CASSVNAGGRRAFF. The rearrangement links TRBV9 to TRBJ1-1, with 8 bases matching TRBD1. CDR3 length: 14 amino acids. CDR1 is SGDLS and CDR2 is YYNGEE in the germline V gene. V lost 1 base and J lost 10; bases outside the gene matches: 9.

V and J are TRBV28 and TRBJ2-1, with 16 bases that match TRBD2. CDR1 is MDHEN, CDR2 SYDVKM, per germline. J gave up 3 bases and V 6 bases, and 2 bases lay outside the gene matches. The CDR3 contains 16 residues. The DNA of the CDR3 is TGTGCCAGCAGCGGGACTAGCGGGAGGGGCTACAATGAGCAGTTCTTC. This sequence encodes CASSGTSGRGYNEQFF. The whole variable domain, filled in from reference TRBV28 and TRBJ2-1, reads DVKVTQSSRYLVKRTGEKVFLECVQDMDHENMFWYRQDPGLGLRLIYFSYDVKMKEKGDIPEGYSVSREKKERFSLILESASTNQTSMYLCASSGTSGRGYNEQFFGPGTRLTVL.

This chain joins TRBV5-4 and TRBJ1-1; D unresolved. Deletions cut 1 base from V and 0 bases from J, with 10 bases between. The CDR3 extends over 15 amino acids. CDR1 is SGHNT, CDR2 YYREEE, per germline (reference sequence). The CDR3, as DNA: TGTGCCAGCAGCTTGTCTAACCTCATGAACACTGAAGCTTTCTTT. Translation: CASSLSNLMNTEAFF.

The DNA for the CDR3 is TGTGCCAGCAGGGACAGGGCGGGAGAGACCCAGTACTTC. It yields the protein CASRDRAGETQYF. The chain links TRBV11-3 to TRBJ2-5, with 8 positions matching TRBD1. The CDR3 loop spans 13 amino acids. V was clipped by 6 bases and J by 4 bases; unmatched bases: 4. Per the germline V gene, CDR1 is SGHNT and CDR2 is YENEEA.

V is TRBV4-3 and J is TRBJ1-1; no firm D call. The V gene lost 8 bases and the J gene lost 0 bases, with 16 bases spanning the gap. This CDR3 contains 15 residues. Germline V gene sequence: CDR1 LGHNA, CDR2 YSLEER. The CDR3 loop reads CASRLSGPLNTEAFF. The CDR3 DNA reads TGCGCCAGCCGACTATCCGGGCCGTTGAACACTGAAGCTTTCTTT.

The gene calls are TRBV7-6 and TRBJ1-3; 9 bases map to TRBD1. CDR3 length equals 15 residues. V gave up 2 bases and J gave up 6 bases; unmatched junction bases: 5. Germline V gene sequence: CDR1 SGHVS, CDR2 FNYEAQ. In nucleotides, the CDR3 is TGTGCCAGCAGCTTATACAGGGGGCCCGAAAACACCATATATTTT. The encoded protein is CASSLYRGPENTIYF.

The chain links TRBV12-3 or TRBV12-4 to TRBJ2-7; no reliable D call. The CDR3 extends over 12 amino acids. With 3 bases removed from V and 6 bases from J, the gap between germline ends came to 9 bases. CDR3 sequence: CASSFRSIEQYF. For the CDR3, the DNA is TGTGCCAGCAGTTTCAGAAGTATCGAGCAGTACTTC.